This T cell receptor (beta chain) is from a study of PD-L1 blockade in urothelial cancer. Study-wide background: At 6 weeks and at 3 weeks (second dose) after treatment start, blood was analyzed.

Each PCR contained spiked-in synthetic TCR analog templates. TCRdb keeps only in-frame clones here, not all; method: immunoSEQ multiplex PCR. The sample records about 110,000 clones, 85% to 95% being singletons. Worth noting for this clone: The antigen remains unidentified.

In germline, CDR1 is SGHTS, CDR2 YDEGEE. The CDR3 is made up of 18 amino acids. V lost 1 base and J lost 6; bases outside the gene matches: 14. Findings and caveats of the study: Durable-benefit patients had greater expansion of tumor-associated blood clones at 3 weeks.

Regarding time point: peripheral blood 6 weeks after treatment start. The TCR originated in a man in his 60s with urothelial cancer. The V call is TRBV5-8, the J call TRBJ1-4, with TRBD1 identical over 8 bases. The source material was PBMCs, sampled around atezolizumab (anti-PD-L1) treatment. The CDR3 reads CASSLWTGQLAGDEKLFF. DNA of the CDR3: TGTGCCAGCAGCTTGTGGACAGGGCAACTCGCTGGTGATGAAAAACTGTTTTTT.